The T cell receptor (beta chain) described here comes from a study of OX40 agonist ivuxolimab in advanced cancers. The study sampled blood at baseline, cycle 4 day 1, and cycle 7 day 1. Whole-study results and caveats: CD8+ T cells showed, on average, more clonal expansion than CD4+ cells. At 0.1-3.0 mg/kg, partial responders had clonal expansion among the lowest observed.

Generated by immunoSEQ multiplex PCR, the TCRdb table keeps only in-frame clones and is missing some. The repertoire holds 75,000 to 90,000 clones, with approximately 84% as singletons. Concerning this clone: What it binds is not known.

The specimen was CD4+ or CD8+ T cells sorted from blood, collected in a trial of the OX40 agonist ivuxolimab. This sequence was found in an adult with an advanced solid tumor such as melanoma, head and neck, liver or kidney cancer.

The CDR3 DNA reads TGTGCCAGCAGCTTGGCCCCGATGTTATCAGGGGGGGACACTGAAGCTTTCTTT. Its protein is CASSLAPMLSGGDTEAFF. This chain joins TRBV5-5 and TRBJ1-1, with TRBD1 identical over 7 bases. CDR1 is SGHKS and CDR2 is YYEKEE in the germline V gene (reference sequence). V lost 0 bases to trimming and J lost 3 bases; unmatched junction nucleotides: 14. The CDR3 sequence is 18 residues long.